What follows are 30 T cell receptor beta chains derived from one specimen sequenced in a study of technical replicates of blood from a few donors. Generated by immunoSEQ multiplex PCR, the TCRdb table keeps only in-frame clones and is missing some. The sample consists of about 80,000 clones, around nine tenths of them appearing once. Specimen: T cells isolated from PBMCs. These receptors were obtained from a human donor in good health.

The chain recombines TRBV19 with TRBJ2-2; 9 bases agree with TRBD1. Per germline, CDR1 LNHDA and CDR2 SQIVND (reference sequence). CDR3 length: 15 amino acids. J gave up 5 bases and V 5 bases, and 6 bases lay outside the gene matches. CDR3 nucleotides: TGTGCCAGTAGTTCCGGGACAGGGTTTACCGGGGAGCTGTTTTTT. It encodes CASSSGTGFTGELFF. The full variable domain, rest sourced from reference TRBV19 and TRBJ2-2, is DGGITQSPKYLFRKEGQNVTLSCEQNLNHDAMYWYRQDPGQGLRLIYYSQIVNDFQKGDIAEGYSVSREKKESFPLTVTSAQKNPTAFYLCASSSGTGFTGELFFGEGSRLTVL.

The rearrangement links TRBV27 to TRBJ2-7, with D maybe TRBD1 (5 bases). Germline V gene data show CDR1 as MNHEY and CDR2 as SMNVEV (reference sequence). The CDR3 consists of 15 residues. Trimming took off 4 bases at V and 0 bases at J, with 13 bases between the two ends. This CDR3 reads CASSSLDTSSYEQYF. CDR3 nucleotide sequence: TGTGCCAGCAGTTCCTTGGACACCAGCTCCTACGAGCAGTACTTC.

The J gene is TRBJ2-1, the V gene TRBV7-6; TRBD2 matches at 10 bases. The V gene's germline CDR1 is SGHVS and CDR2 FNYEAQ. V was pared by 3 bases and J by 0 bases, with 2 bases of the junction left unmatched. This CDR3 is 16 amino acids long. The CDR3, as DNA: TGTGCCAGCAGCTTCCCTAGCGGGAGCTCCTACAATGAGCAGTTCTTC. This gives the protein CASSFPSGSSYNEQFF.

The V gene is TRBV30, the J gene TRBJ1-4; D is uncertain. The V end lost 3 bases, the J end lost 3 bases, and 11 bases lay between the germline ends. This CDR3 comprises 14 residues. Per the germline V gene, CDR1 is GTSNPN and CDR2 is SVGIG (reference sequence). The DNA of the CDR3 is TGTGCCTGGAGGCCGGGGTGGGCTAATGAAAAACTGTTTTTT. Amino acid sequence: CAWRPGWANEKLFF.

The chain carries TRBV6-1 and TRBJ2-3; 8 nucleotides agree with TRBD2. The CDR3 has 15 amino acids. Germline assignment: CDR1 MNHNS and CDR2 SASEGT. The J segment lost 3 bases and the V segment lost 10 bases, leaving 12 bases of the junction unmatched. CDR3 bases: TGTGCCACGACCATATGGGCGGGAGGAACAGATACGCAGTATTTT. It encodes CATTIWAGGTDTQYF.

This rearrangement joins TRBV5-1 to TRBJ2-3, with TRBD1 matching 8 bases. This CDR3 comprises 16 residues. V lost 3 bases, J lost 5 bases, and 11 bases stayed unmatched. Germline loops: CDR1 SGHRS, CDR2 YFSETQ. The CDR3 region is CASSSTPGTGGDTQYF. The CDR3 coding sequence is TGCGCCAGCAGCTCCACCCCCGGGACAGGAGGAGATACGCAGTATTTT.

The chain joins TRBV5-6 to TRBJ1-5; D is unclear. The germline V and J ends were trimmed by 0 bases and 2 bases, with 12 bases remaining between them. The CDR3 totals 16 residues. Germline values: CDR1 SGHDT, CDR2 YYEEEE. The CDR3 DNA reads as TGTGCCAGCAGCTTGGGGCCAGCCCAGGGCAATCAGCCCCAGCATTTT. Residues: CASSLGPAQGNQPQHF.

J is TRBJ2-7 and V is TRBV5-1, with D perhaps matching TRBD1 (6 bases). The CDR3 has 18 amino acids. Looked up from germline, CDR1 is SGHRS and CDR2 is YFSETQ. Trimming took off 4 bases at V and 3 bases at J, with 26 bases between the two ends. Written as DNA, the CDR3 is TGCGCCAGCAGCCAGATCAGACTAACCGGGCAGGGGAACTACGAGCAGTACTTC. Translation: CASSQIRLTGQGNYEQYF.

The chain employs TRBV2 and TRBJ2-7, with D maybe TRBD2 (6 bases). This CDR3 is 12 amino acids long. Germline V gives CDR1 SNHLY, CDR2 FYNNEI. With 9 bases removed from V and 4 bases from J, the gap between germline ends came to 13 bases. The CDR3 coding sequence is TGTGCCAGTTGCAGGGACTCTTACGAGCAGTACTTC. Its protein product is CASCRDSYEQYF.

The chain combines TRBV28 with TRBJ2-7; D gene uncertain. Germline CDR1 reads MDHEN; CDR2 reads SYDVKM. The CDR3 sequence is 15 residues long. V lost 1 base and J 0 bases, leaving 10 bases between the germline ends. CDR3 residues: CASSLSLGISYEQYF. The CDR3 nucleotides are TGTGCCAGCAGTTTATCGCTAGGAATCTCCTACGAGCAGTACTTC.

This sequence joins TRBV5-8 and TRBJ1-3; D gene ambiguous. Trimming shortened V by 3 bases and J by 0 bases, and 10 bases separated the two germline ends. The CDR3 has 15 residues. Germline V lookup: CDR1 SGHTS, CDR2 YDEGEE. The chain's CDR3 is CASSSFAGSGNTIYF. CDR3 bases: TGTGCCAGCAGCTCCTTTGCGGGCTCTGGAAACACCATATATTTT.

The chain is built from TRBV7-8 and TRBJ2-7; TRBD1 might be the D (6 bases). The CDR3 covers 13 residues. CDR1 and CDR2 from the germline V gene are SGHVS and FQNEAQ. The V and J ends lost 7 bases and 5 bases respectively, with 15 bases between them. In nucleotides, the CDR3 is TGTGCCAGCACCGACAGGTCTACACACGAGCAGTACTTC. It encodes CASTDRSTHEQYF.

This chain joins TRBV7-6 and TRBJ1-2; no definite D call. Germline-derived CDR1 and CDR2 are SGHVS and FNYEAQ. The length of the CDR3 is 13 residues. The V end was cut by 3 bases, the J end by 5 bases, with 10 bases between. CDR3: CASSLSTVYGYTF. CDR3 nucleotide sequence: TGTGCCAGCAGCTTGAGTACTGTATATGGCTACACCTTC.

The genes are TRBV7-2 and TRBJ2-2; TRBD2 matches at 9 bases. V lost 1 base and J lost 2; bases outside the gene matches: 2. The germline CDR1 and CDR2 sequences are SGHTA and FQGNSA. This CDR3 is built from 16 residues. The CDR3 sequence: CASSLVGLANTGELFF. The CDR3 nucleotides are TGTGCCAGCAGCTTAGTGGGACTAGCTAACACCGGGGAGCTGTTTTTT.

This chain uses TRBV9 with TRBJ2-2; D unresolved. The V gene's germline CDR1 is SGDLS and CDR2 YYNGEE. The CDR3 spans 15 residues. The ends were cut back, 2 bases at V and 8 bases at J, with 16 bases in the middle. The CDR3 loop is CASSVLAHNGGELFF. The CDR3 coding sequence is TGTGCCAGCAGCGTTTTAGCTCATAACGGGGGGGAGCTGTTTTTT.

This clone was counted a few times. The chain combines TRBV7-9 with TRBJ2-2; tentatively, D is TRBD1 (6 bases). The length of the CDR3 is 13 residues. Germline V CDR1 and CDR2: SEHNR, FQNEAQ (reference sequence). Trimming left V 6 bases short and J 7 bases short, with 12 bases between. In DNA form, the CDR3 reads TGTGCCAGCAGTTACAGGGTAGACGGGGAGCTGTTTTTT. It codes for CASSYRVDGELFF.

This clone has just one count. The chain recombines TRBV19 with TRBJ2-7; 11 bases map to TRBD2. The CDR3 runs to 13 residues. Germline-derived CDR1 and CDR2 are LNHDA and SQIVND (reference sequence). Trimming took 6 bases from V and 5 from J; bases not matched to a gene: 3. The CDR3, as DNA: TGTGCCAGTAGAAGTAGCGGGAGGGACGAGCAGTACTTC. The encoded protein is CASRSSGRDEQYF.

The CDR3 nucleotides read TGTGCCAGCAGTCAGCCGGGACAGCAGGCCGAGCAGTACTTC. Protein: CASSQPGQQAEQYF. The chain joins TRBV28 to TRBJ2-7; 7 bases map to TRBD1. The V gene end was trimmed by 5 bases and the J gene end by 6 bases; junction bases not matched to a gene: 10. This CDR3 has 14 residues. Germline CDR1 reads MDHEN; CDR2 reads SYDVKM. Full variable domain (rest looked up from reference TRBV28 and TRBJ2-7): DVKVTQSSRYLVKRTGEKVFLECVQDMDHENMFWYRQDPGLGLRLIYFSYDVKMKEKGDIPEGYSVSREKKERFSLILESASTNQTSMYLCASSQPGQQAEQYFGPGTRLTVT.

V and J are TRBV10-3 and TRBJ2-7, with D maybe TRBD1 (5 bases). Per germline, CDR1 ENHRY and CDR2 SYGVKD. This CDR3 region has 17 residues. The V end was cut by 0 bases, the J end by 0 bases, with 15 bases between. The DNA of the CDR3 is TGTGCCATCAGTGAGTCGAGTAGGGGCCAGGGCTCCTACGAGCAGTACTTC. Translated, it gives CAISESSRGQGSYEQYF.

This clone was recorded once. The chain joins TRBV2 to TRBJ2-7; 7 bases are shared with TRBD1. V shed 7 bases, J shed 3 bases, and the junction held 9 bases outside the gene matches. This CDR3 spans 14 amino acids. CDR1 is SNHLY and CDR2 is FYNNEI in the germline V gene. CDR3 DNA: TGTGCCAGCATCGACCGGGACAGAATCTACGAGCAGTACTTC. Its protein product is CASIDRDRIYEQYF.

The CDR3 nucleotides read TGTGCCAGCAGTGAAGGAGACAGGTTCCTGGGGACCGGGGAGCTGTTTTTT. This encodes CASSEGDRFLGTGELFF. The gene calls are TRBV6-1 and TRBJ2-2, with D tentatively TRBD1 (6 bases). Trimming took 1 base from V and 5 from J, leaving 17 bases between them. The CDR3 covers 17 residues. Germline CDR1 reads MNHNS; CDR2 reads SASEGT.

The genes are TRBV6-6 and TRBJ1-2; weak D call: TRBD1 (6 bases). The CDR3 runs to 13 residues. Germline V CDR1 and CDR2: MNHNY, SVGAGI (reference sequence). V was cut by 5 bases and J by 2 bases, with 9 bases left in between. CDR3 region: CASSPDRNYGYTF. For the CDR3, the DNA is TGTGCCAGCAGTCCAGACAGGAACTATGGCTACACCTTC.

The chain combines TRBV5-1 with TRBJ1-4; possibly TRBD1 for D (5 bases). The germline CDR1 and CDR2 sequences are SGHRS and YFSETQ. CDR3 length: 16 amino acids. The ends were cut back, 0 bases at V and 0 bases at J, with 9 bases in the middle. CDR3 region: CASSLAGSATNEKLFF. The CDR3 region has the DNA TGCGCCAGCAGCTTGGCAGGGTCTGCAACTAATGAAAAACTGTTTTTT.

The CDR3 DNA follows: TGTGCCAGCAGCTTAGTTTTTGGGACACCGGACAATGAGCAGTTCTTC. This sequence encodes CASSLVFGTPDNEQFF. This chain links TRBV7-8 with TRBJ2-1; weak D call: TRBD1 (6 bases). With 1 base removed from V and 5 bases from J, the gap between germline ends came to 15 bases. From germline, CDR1 is SGHVS and CDR2 FQNEAQ. The CDR3 has 16 amino acids.

The chain is built from TRBV6-1 and TRBJ2-5, with 9 nucleotides matching TRBD1. The CDR3 consists of 16 residues. Germline assignment: CDR1 MNHNS and CDR2 SASEGT. With V trimmed by 0 bases and J by 4 bases, 6 bases remained unmatched. CDR3 amino acids: CASSEALGQGRETQYF. As DNA, the CDR3 is TGTGCCAGCAGTGAAGCGCTGGGACAGGGAAGAGAGACCCAGTACTTC.

This clone has a single count. The V and J genes are TRBV30 and TRBJ1-2; 8 bases are a match to TRBD1. The CDR3 loop spans 14 amino acids. Germline V gene lookup returns CDR1 GTSNPN and CDR2 SVGIG (reference sequence). V lost 0 bases to trimming and J lost 7 bases; unmatched junction nucleotides: 7. The CDR3 DNA sequence: TGTGCCTGGAGTGTAGTTGACAGGGGAGGTGGCTACACCTTC. It encodes CAWSVVDRGGGYTF.

The J gene is TRBJ1-1, the V gene TRBV30; D uncertain. Germline-derived CDR1 and CDR2 are GTSNPN and SVGIG (reference sequence). The CDR3 is 14 amino acids. Trimming pared 4 bases from V and 3 bases from J, leaving 15 bases between. The CDR3 reads CAWTIGVLDTEAFF. In DNA, the CDR3 is TGTGCCTGGACCATAGGAGTTCTGGACACTGAAGCTTTCTTT.

The CDR3 bases are TGTGCCACCAGCAGAGATTTATGGGCCATTTCAAACACCGGGGAGCTGTTTTTT. It yields the protein CATSRDLWAISNTGELFF. This chain connects TRBV15 to TRBJ2-2; no clear D gene. CDR1 is LNHNV, CDR2 YYDKDF, per germline (reference sequence). This CDR3 has 18 residues. V was pared by 0 bases and J by 2 bases, with 16 bases between. Looking up the rest from reference TRBV15 and TRBJ2-2 gives the full variable domain: DAMVIQNPRYQVTQFGKPVTLSCSQTLNHNVMYWYQQKSSQAPKLLFHYYDKDFNNEADTPDNFQSRRPNTSFCFLDIRSPGLGDTAMYLCATSRDLWAISNTGELFFGEGSRLTVL.

The chain joins TRBV2 to TRBJ2-7; D is possibly TRBD1 (6 bases). CDR1 and CDR2 (germline): SNHLY, FYNNEI. Trimming took 8 bases from V and 2 from J, leaving 19 bases between them. There are 15 residues in the CDR3. The CDR3 sequence is CASPPLGGFTYEQYF. The CDR3 coding sequence is TGTGCCAGCCCCCCTCTAGGGGGTTTTACCTACGAGCAGTACTTC.

Here the CDR3 DNA reads TGTGCCAGCAGTTTATCTGCGGGAGACTCCTACAATGAGCAGTTCTTC. Translated, it gives CASSLSAGDSYNEQFF. The gene calls are TRBV27 and TRBJ2-1; 7 bases map to TRBD2. Germline CDR1 is MNHEY and CDR2 is SMNVEV (reference sequence). The junction had 2 bases not matched to a gene; V was cut back by 0 bases and J by 0 bases. CDR3 size: 16 residues.